The 13 T cell receptor beta chains below were found in one sample sequenced in a study of blood T cell repertoires in COVID-19. Some clones are missing from TCRdb's copy, which holds only in-frame ones; the method was immunoSEQ multiplex PCR. The table has roughly 250,000 clones, around 85% seen once; the top ten hold around 3.6%. The specimen sequenced was peripheral blood. The receptor set was obtained from a middle-aged woman with active or convalescent COVID-19.

This chain uses TRBV29-1 with TRBJ2-1, with D tentatively TRBD2 (6 bases). V was cut by 7 bases and J by 15 bases, with 19 bases left in between. Germline V gives CDR1 SQVTM, CDR2 ANQGSEA. The CDR3 sequence is 11 residues long. The CDR3 DNA is TGCAGCGCTAAGGAGGGCCACGGGCTGTTCTTC. Amino acid sequence: CSAKEGHGLFF.

The chain recombines TRBV7-6 with TRBJ2-1, with D tentatively TRBD1 (5 bases). This CDR3 spans 15 amino acids. The V end was cut by 3 bases, the J end by 2 bases, with 11 bases between. CDR1 SGHVS and CDR2 FNYEAQ come from the germline V gene. The chain's CDR3 is CASSFDRAAYNEQFF. DNA of the CDR3: TGTGCCAGCAGCTTCGACAGAGCCGCCTACAATGAGCAGTTCTTC. The full variable domain, with the rest looked up from reference TRBV7-6 and TRBJ2-1, is GAGVSQSPRYKVTKRGQDVALRCDPISGHVSLYWYRQALGQGPEFLTYFNYEAQQDKSGLPNDRFSAERPEGSISTLTIQRTEQRDSAMYRCASSFDRAAYNEQFFGPGTRLTVL.

The chain has TRBV2 and TRBJ1-2, with D possibly matching TRBD1 (5 bases). This CDR3 spans 13 amino acids. CDR1 and CDR2 (germline): SNHLY, FYNNEI. Trimming removed 9 bases at V and 0 bases at J, with 11 bases between. The CDR3 spells CASDSPPNYGYTF. CDR3 DNA sequence: TGTGCCAGTGACAGCCCCCCTAACTATGGCTACACCTTC.

This chain uses TRBV18 with TRBJ1-2, with D unresolved. V was trimmed by 2 bases and J by 0 bases, leaving 19 bases between them. The CDR3 covers 18 residues. CDR1 KGHSH and CDR2 LQKENI come from the germline V gene. The CDR3 spells CASSPGRGAESTNYGYTF. The CDR3 DNA reads as TGTGCCAGCTCACCAGGTAGAGGAGCCGAGTCTACTAACTATGGCTACACCTTC.

The chain has TRBV10-3 and TRBJ2-2, with TRBD2 identical over 10 bases. Trimming took 4 bases from V and 4 from J; bases not matched to a gene: 3. This CDR3 contains 15 residues. Germline V gives CDR1 ENHRY, CDR2 SYGVKD. CDR3 in DNA: TGTGCCATCAGTGTGATAGCGGGGGGCACCGGGGAGCTGTTTTTT. This encodes CAISVIAGGTGELFF.

This chain links TRBV10-3 with TRBJ2-2; 7 nucleotides align to TRBD1. The CDR3 runs to 16 residues. V was clipped by 3 bases and J by 2 bases; unmatched bases: 6. The germline CDR1 and CDR2 sequences are ENHRY and SYGVKD. In DNA, the CDR3 is TGTGCCATCAGTGACAAGGGGGCTTTAAACACCGGGGAGCTGTTTTTT. Amino acid sequence: CAISDKGALNTGELFF.

This CDR3 is CSVLTGSYEQYF. CDR3 nucleotides: TGCAGCGTCTTGACAGGATCCTACGAGCAGTACTTC. The chain is built from TRBV29-1 and TRBJ2-7, with a possible D match to TRBD1 (6 bases). Trimming shortened V by 6 bases and J by 1 base, and 10 bases separated the two germline ends. This CDR3 region has 12 residues. Germline lookup yields CDR1 SQVTM and CDR2 ANQGSEA.

The CDR3, as DNA: TGCGCCAGCAGCTTGACCGGGACAGCGAATGAGCAGTTCTTC. This codes for CASSLTGTANEQFF. The chain carries TRBV5-1 and TRBJ2-1; TRBD1 aligns across 7 bases. Looked up from germline, CDR1 is SGHRS and CDR2 is YFSETQ. The V and J ends lost 1 base and 7 bases, in that order; junction bases with no gene match: 5. The CDR3 sequence is 14 residues long.

J is TRBJ2-2 and V is TRBV3-1 (or the pseudogene TRBV3-2); TRBD2 matches 10 bases. CDR3 length: 18 residues. V was pared by 1 base and J by 2 bases, with 7 bases of the junction left unmatched. Germline lookup yields CDR1 LGHDT and CDR2 YNNKEL (reference sequence). The CDR3 DNA sequence: TGTGCCAGCAGCCAAGTAGGTAGCGGGGGGCCCAACACCGGGGAGCTGTTTTTT. Its protein product is CASSQVGSGGPNTGELFF.

The V and J genes are TRBV5-5 and TRBJ2-5, with D maybe TRBD2 (6 bases). The CDR3 runs 14 residues. Trimming removed 4 bases from V and 4 bases from J, with 14 bases in between. Looked up from germline, CDR1 is SGHKS and CDR2 is YYEKEE (reference sequence). DNA of the CDR3: TGTGCCAGCAGCATGGTGGCGGGGAGAGAGACCCAGTACTTC. Residues: CASSMVAGRETQYF.

V gene TRBV7-2 combines with J gene TRBJ1-2; D ambiguous. This CDR3 spans 13 amino acids. Germline assignment: CDR1 SGHTA and CDR2 FQGNSA. V lost 7 bases and J 1 base, leaving 10 bases between the germline ends. CDR3 residues: CASTVDNNYGYTF. The CDR3 coding sequence is TGTGCCAGCACCGTAGACAATAACTATGGCTACACCTTC.

The rearrangement joins TRBV30 to TRBJ2-2; 8 positions match TRBD1. The trim removed 5 bases at V and 0 bases at J, leaving 2 bases unmatched. Germline CDR1 is GTSNPN and CDR2 is SVGIG (reference sequence). The CDR3 runs to 14 residues. The CDR3 coding sequence is TGTGCCTGGGACAGGGGAGCGAACACCGGGGAGCTGTTTTTT. It is translated as CAWDRGANTGELFF.

This rearrangement joins TRBV11-1 to TRBJ1-1; 12 bases match TRBD1. The V and J ends lost 6 bases and 3 bases, in that order; junction bases with no gene match: 8. CDR3 length: 16 amino acids. Germline CDR1 reads SGHAT; CDR2 reads FQDESV (reference sequence). CDR3 loop: CASRTGTGGMYTEAFF. As DNA, the CDR3 is TGTGCCAGCAGAACCGGGACAGGGGGCATGTACACTGAAGCTTTCTTT. Using reference TRBV11-1 and TRBJ1-1 for the parts outside the CDR3, the full variable domain is EAEVAQSPRYKITEKSQAVAFWCDPISGHATLYWYRQILGQGPELLVQFQDESVVDDSQLPKDRFSAERLKGVDSTLKIQPAELGDSAMYLCASRTGTGGMYTEAFFGQGTRLTVV.